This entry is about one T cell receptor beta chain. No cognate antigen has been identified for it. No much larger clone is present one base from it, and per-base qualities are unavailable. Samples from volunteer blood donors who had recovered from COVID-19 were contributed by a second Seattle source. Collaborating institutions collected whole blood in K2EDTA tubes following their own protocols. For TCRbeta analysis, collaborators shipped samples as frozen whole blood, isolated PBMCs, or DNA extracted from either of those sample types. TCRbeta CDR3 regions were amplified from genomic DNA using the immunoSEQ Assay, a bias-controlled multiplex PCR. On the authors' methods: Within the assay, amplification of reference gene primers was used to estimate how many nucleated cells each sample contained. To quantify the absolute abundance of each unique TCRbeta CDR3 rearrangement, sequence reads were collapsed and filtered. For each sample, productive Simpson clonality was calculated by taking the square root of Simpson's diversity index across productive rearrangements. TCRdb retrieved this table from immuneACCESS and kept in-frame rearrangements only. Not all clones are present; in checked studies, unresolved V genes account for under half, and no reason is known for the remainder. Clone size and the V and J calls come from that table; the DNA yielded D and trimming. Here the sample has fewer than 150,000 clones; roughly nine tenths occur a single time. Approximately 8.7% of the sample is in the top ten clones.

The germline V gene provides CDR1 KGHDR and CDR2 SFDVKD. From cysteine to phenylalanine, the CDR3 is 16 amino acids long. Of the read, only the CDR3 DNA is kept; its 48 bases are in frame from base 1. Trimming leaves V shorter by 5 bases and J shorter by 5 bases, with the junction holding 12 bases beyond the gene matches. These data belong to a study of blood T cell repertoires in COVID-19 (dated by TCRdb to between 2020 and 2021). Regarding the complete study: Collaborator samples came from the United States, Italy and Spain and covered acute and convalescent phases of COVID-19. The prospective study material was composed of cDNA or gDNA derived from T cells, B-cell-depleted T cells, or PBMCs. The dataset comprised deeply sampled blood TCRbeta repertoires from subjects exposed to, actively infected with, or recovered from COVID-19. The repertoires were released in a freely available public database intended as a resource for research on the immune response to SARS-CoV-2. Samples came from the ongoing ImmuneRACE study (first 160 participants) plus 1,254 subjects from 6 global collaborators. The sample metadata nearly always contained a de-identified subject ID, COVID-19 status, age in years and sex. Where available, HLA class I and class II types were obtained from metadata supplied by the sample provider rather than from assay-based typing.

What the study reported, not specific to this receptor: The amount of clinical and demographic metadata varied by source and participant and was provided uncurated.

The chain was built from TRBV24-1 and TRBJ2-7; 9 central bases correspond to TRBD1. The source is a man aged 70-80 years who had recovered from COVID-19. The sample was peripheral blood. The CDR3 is CATSGADRGDSDEQYF. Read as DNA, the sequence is TGTGCCACCAGTGGCGCCGACAGGGGGGATTCGGACGAGCAGTACTTC.